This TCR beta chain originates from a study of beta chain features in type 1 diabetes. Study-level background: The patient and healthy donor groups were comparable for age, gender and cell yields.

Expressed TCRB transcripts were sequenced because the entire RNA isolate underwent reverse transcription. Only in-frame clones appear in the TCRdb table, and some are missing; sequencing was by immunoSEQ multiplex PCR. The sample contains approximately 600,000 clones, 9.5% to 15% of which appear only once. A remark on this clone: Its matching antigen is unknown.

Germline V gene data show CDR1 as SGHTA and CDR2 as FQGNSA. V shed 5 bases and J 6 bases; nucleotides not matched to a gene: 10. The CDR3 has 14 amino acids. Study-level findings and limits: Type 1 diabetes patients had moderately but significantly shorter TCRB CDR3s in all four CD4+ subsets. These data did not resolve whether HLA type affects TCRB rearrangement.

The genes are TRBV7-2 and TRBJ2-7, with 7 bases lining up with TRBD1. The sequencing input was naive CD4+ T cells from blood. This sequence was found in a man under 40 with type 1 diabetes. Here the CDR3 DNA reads TGTGCCAGCAGCCCATTGACAGGGCTGGGCGAGCAGTACTTC. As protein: CASSPLTGLGEQYF.